The text below deals with one T cell receptor (beta chain). This entry belongs to a study of shared clonotypes between healthy human individuals. Investigators spread the genomic DNA of each subset evenly over several immunoSEQ plates. Sequenced by immunoSEQ multiplex PCR; TCRdb stores in-frame clones only, minus some. The data show about 480,000 clones, 79% seen once. The study drew its donors from healthy HIV-negative adults without recent acute infections or vaccinations. The unsorted samples had 70 million to 100 million PBMCs used for genomic DNA. Germline V lookup: CDR1 SGHNT, CDR2 YYREEE (reference sequence). The CDR3 is 15 amino acids. Trimming stripped 3 bases from V and 0 bases from J, with 9 bases between.

This sequence originates from a woman between 40 and 55 years old in good health. Some clones in this sample may be carry-over from other donors' samples. The gene calls are TRBV5-4 and TRBJ1-4; D perhaps matches TRBD1 (5 bases). What was sequenced was PBMCs. CDR3 sequence (DNA): TGTGCCAGCAGCTACGGGGGGGCAACTAATGAAAAACTGTTTTTT. Translation: CASSYGGATNEKLFF.